Described below is a single TCR beta chain sequence and its context. Its antigen is not known. These data originate in a study of Ad26.COV2.S vaccination and SARS-CoV-2 variants. Sequencing used immunoSEQ multiplex PCR; TCRdb keeps in-frame clones, though not all of them. The sample contains around 370,000 clones, around 92% of which appear only once. Findings and limits, study-wide: Total T cell responses, in the TCR breadth and depth analyses, may have been underestimated.

Trimming shortened V by 3 bases and J by 6 bases, and 14 bases separated the two germline ends. The CDR3 totals 13 residues. Germline CDR1 DFQATT, CDR2 SNEGSKA (reference sequence). This receptor was identified in a human donor who had recovered from COVID-19. J is TRBJ1-2 and V is TRBV20-1, with D possibly TRBD1 on 5 matching bases. The source was peripheral blood, collected after recovery from COVID-19. The CDR3 DNA reads TGCAGTGCTAGTACAGAGGTGACAGATGGCTACACCTTC. Its translation is CSASTEVTDGYTF.